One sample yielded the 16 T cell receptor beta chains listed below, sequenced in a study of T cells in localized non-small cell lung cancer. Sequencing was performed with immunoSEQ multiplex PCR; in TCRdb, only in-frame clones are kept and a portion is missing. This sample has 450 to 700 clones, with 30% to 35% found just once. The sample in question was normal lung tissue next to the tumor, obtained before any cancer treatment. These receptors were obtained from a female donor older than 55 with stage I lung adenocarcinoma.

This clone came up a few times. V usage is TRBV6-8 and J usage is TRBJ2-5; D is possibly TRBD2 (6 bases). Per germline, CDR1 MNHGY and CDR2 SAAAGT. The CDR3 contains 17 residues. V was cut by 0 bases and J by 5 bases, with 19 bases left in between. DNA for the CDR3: TGTGCCAGCAGTTACTCCAATTTGAAAGGGGCGGGGGAGACCCAGTACTTC. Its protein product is CASSYSNLKGAGETQYF.

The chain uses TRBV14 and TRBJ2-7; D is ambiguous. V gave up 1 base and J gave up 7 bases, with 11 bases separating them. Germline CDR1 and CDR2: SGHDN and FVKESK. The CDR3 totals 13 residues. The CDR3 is CASSQATFGEQYF. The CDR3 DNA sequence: TGTGCCAGCAGCCAAGCCACCTTTGGTGAGCAGTACTTC.

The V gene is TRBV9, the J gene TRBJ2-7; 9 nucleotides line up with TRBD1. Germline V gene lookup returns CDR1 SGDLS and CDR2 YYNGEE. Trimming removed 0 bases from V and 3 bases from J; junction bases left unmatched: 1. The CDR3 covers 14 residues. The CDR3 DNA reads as TGTGCCAGCAGCGTAGAGGACAGGGGCTACGAGCAGTACTTC. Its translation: CASSVEDRGYEQYF.

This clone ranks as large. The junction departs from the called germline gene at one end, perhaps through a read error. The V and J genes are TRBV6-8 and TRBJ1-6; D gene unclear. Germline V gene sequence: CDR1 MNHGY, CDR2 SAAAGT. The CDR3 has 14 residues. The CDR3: CASSDSRDNSPLHF. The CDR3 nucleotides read TGTGCCAGCAGTGACTCTCGGGATAATTCACCCCTCCACTTT.

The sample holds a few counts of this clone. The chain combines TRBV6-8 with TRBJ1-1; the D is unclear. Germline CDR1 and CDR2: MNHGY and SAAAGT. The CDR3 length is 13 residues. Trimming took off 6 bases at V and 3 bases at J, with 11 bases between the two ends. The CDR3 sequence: CASSPHIDTEAFF. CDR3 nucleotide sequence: TGTGCCAGCAGCCCCCACATTGACACTGAAGCTTTCTTT.

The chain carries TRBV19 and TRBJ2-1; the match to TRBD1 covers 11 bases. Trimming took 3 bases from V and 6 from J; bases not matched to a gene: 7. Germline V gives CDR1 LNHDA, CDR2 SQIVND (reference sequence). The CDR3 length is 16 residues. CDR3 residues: CASSIYPGTGGNEQFF. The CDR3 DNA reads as TGTGCCAGTAGTATCTATCCCGGGACAGGGGGCAATGAGCAGTTCTTC.

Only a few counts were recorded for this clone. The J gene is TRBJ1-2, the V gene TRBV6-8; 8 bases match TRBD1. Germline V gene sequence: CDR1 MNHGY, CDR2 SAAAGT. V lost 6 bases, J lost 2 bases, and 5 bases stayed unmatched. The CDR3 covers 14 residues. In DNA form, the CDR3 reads TGTGCCAGCAGGAATGGACAGGGAAACTATGGCTACACCTTC. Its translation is CASRNGQGNYGYTF.

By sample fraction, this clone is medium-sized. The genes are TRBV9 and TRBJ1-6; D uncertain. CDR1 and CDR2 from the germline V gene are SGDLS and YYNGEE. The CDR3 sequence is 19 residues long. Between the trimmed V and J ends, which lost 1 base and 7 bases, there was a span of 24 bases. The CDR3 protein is CASSVRAADPSAGNSPLHF. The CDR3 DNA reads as TGTGCCAGCAGCGTAAGGGCAGCCGATCCCAGCGCGGGAAATTCACCCCTCCACTTT.

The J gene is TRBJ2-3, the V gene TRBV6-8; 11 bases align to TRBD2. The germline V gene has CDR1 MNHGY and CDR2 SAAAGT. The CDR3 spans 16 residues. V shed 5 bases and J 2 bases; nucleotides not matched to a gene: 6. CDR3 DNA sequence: TGTGCCAGCAGTGACCGTAGCGGGGGGGTCACAGATACGCAGTATTTT. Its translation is CASSDRSGGVTDTQYF.

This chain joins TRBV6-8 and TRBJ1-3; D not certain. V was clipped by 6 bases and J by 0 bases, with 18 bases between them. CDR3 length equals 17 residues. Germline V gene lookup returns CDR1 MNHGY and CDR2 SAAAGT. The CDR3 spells CASSPVVGKTSGNTIYF. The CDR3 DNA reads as TGTGCCAGCAGCCCCGTAGTTGGGAAGACCTCTGGAAACACCATATATTTT.

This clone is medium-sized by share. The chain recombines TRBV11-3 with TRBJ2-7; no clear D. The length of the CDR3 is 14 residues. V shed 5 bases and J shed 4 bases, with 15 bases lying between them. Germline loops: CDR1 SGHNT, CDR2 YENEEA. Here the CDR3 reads CASSLQGSDYEQYF. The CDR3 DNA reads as TGTGCCAGCAGCCTTCAAGGATCTGATTACGAGCAGTACTTC.

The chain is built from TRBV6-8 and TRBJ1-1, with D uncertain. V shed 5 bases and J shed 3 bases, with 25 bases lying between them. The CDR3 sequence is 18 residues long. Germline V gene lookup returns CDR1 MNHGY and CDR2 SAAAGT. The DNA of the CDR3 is TGTGCCAGCAGTGGTAGGCACTTCCCAGGAAATGGGGACACTGAAGCTTTCTTT. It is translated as CASSGRHFPGNGDTEAFF.

The CDR3 coding sequence is TGTGCCAGCAGTTTGGGGGGTCAGGGAAACACCATATATTTT. Encoded protein: CASSLGGQGNTIYF. The V call is TRBV28, the J call TRBJ1-3; D is perhaps TRBD1 (5 bases). Germline assignment: CDR1 MDHEN and CDR2 SYDVKM. Trimming took 3 bases from V and 4 from J, leaving 10 bases between them. This CDR3 is built from 14 residues. Complete variable domain (other parts from reference TRBV28 and TRBJ1-3): DVKVTQSSRYLVKRTGEKVFLECVQDMDHENMFWYRQDPGLGLRLIYFSYDVKMKEKGDIPEGYSVSREKKERFSLILESASTNQTSMYLCASSLGGQGNTIYFGEGSWLTVV.

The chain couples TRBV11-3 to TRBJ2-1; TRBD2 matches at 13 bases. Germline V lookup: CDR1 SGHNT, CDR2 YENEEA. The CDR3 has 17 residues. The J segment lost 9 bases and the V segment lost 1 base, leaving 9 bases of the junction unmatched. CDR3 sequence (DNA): TGTGCCAGCAGCTTAGGGCACCGGACTAGCGGGAGTTTTGAGCAGTTCTTC. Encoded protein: CASSLGHRTSGSFEQFF.

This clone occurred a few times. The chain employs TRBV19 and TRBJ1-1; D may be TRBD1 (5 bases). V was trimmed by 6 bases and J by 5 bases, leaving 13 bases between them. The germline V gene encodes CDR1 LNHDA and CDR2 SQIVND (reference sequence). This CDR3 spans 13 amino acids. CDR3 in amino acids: CASRPQGGTEAFF. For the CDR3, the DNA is TGTGCCAGTAGACCCCAGGGCGGGACTGAAGCTTTCTTT.

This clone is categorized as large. The CDR3 DNA sequence: TGTGCCAGCAGGGGTACTAGCGGGGGGATTGGGGAGCTGTTTTTT. Its translation is CASRGTSGGIGELFF. J is TRBJ2-2 and V is TRBV6-8; TRBD2 aligns across 12 bases. The CDR3 contains 15 residues. Germline loops: CDR1 MNHGY, CDR2 SAAAGT. The V and J ends lost 6 bases and 8 bases, in that order; junction bases with no gene match: 7.